This T cell receptor (beta chain) was obtained from a study of beta chain features in type 1 diabetes. The germline V gene has CDR1 SGHRS and CDR2 YFSETQ. Trimming removed 4 bases from V and 2 bases from J; junction bases left unmatched: 6. The CDR3 is made up of 16 amino acids. The investigators reverse transcribed all of the isolated RNA, so they sequenced expressed TCRB transcripts. The repertoire was sequenced with immunoSEQ multiplex PCR; TCRdb's copy has only in-frame clones and lacks some. The table includes nearly 350,000 clones, around 7.6% detected once. This clone was picked up a small number of times.

Sequencing was carried out using central memory CD4+ T cells from blood. The source is a young woman in good health. V and J are TRBV5-1 and TRBJ2-2; 9 positions match TRBD2. The chain's CDR3 is CASSNLAGSNTGELFF. For the CDR3, the DNA is TGCGCCAGCAGCAATCTAGCGGGATCAAACACCGGGGAGCTGTTTTTT. The whole variable domain, remainder taken from reference TRBV5-1 and TRBJ2-2, is KAGVTQTPRYLIKTRGQQVTLSCSPISGHRSVSWYQQTPGQGLQFLFEYFSETQRNKGNFPGRFSGRQFSNSRSEMNVSTLELGDSALYLCASSNLAGSNTGELFFGEGSRLTVL.